The rows below give T cell receptor beta chains drawn from one sample of a study of T-cell memory formation after mild COVID-19. From the 5' RACE reads, TCRdb called clonotypes with MiXCR, one entry per CDR3 protein. The data hold 350,000 to 500,000 distinct CDR3 sequences, with 23% observed a single time. Sequenced sample: PBMCs or a T cell subset sorted from them (not recorded which). These receptors all come from an adult woman who had mild COVID-19 (a few samples of this study predate the infection). Cell type and time point are not known. Each CDR3 is given with its conserved first and last residue. D genes are given only for firm matches. Clone size is stated in some rows and not others, as once, few, many or a class when expanded.

j_call: TRBJ2-5; clone_size: few; v_call: TRBV5-1; d_call: .; cdr3_nt: TGCGCCAGCAGCTTGGGGGAGTACCAAGAGACCCAGTACTTC; cdr3_aa: CASSLGEYQETQYF
j_call: TRBJ2-5; clone_size: once; v_call: TRBV12-2; d_call: .; cdr3_nt: TGTGCAAGTCGCTTAAAGCCAGGCCAAGAGACCCAGTACTTC; cdr3_aa: CASRLKPGQETQYF
j_call: TRBJ2-7; clone_size: .; v_call: TRBV7-9; d_call: .; cdr3_nt: TGTGCCAGCAGCCCTTCCGGGGAGGCCTACGAGCAGTACTTC; cdr3_aa: CASSPSGEAYEQYF
j_call: TRBJ2-1; clone_size: few; v_call: TRBV24-1; d_call: .; cdr3_nt: TGTGCCACCAGTGATTTGTCAGTAGCAGCGCGAGAGTACAATGAGCAGTTCTTC; cdr3_aa: CATSDLSVAAREYNEQFF
j_call: TRBJ1-2; clone_size: .; v_call: TRBV27; d_call: .; cdr3_nt: TGTGCCAGCAGTCCAGGTGACCTCTATGGCTACACCTTC; cdr3_aa: CASSPGDLYGYTF
j_call: TRBJ2-2; clone_size: many; v_call: TRBV29-1; d_call: .; cdr3_nt: TGCAGCGTTGAAGATCTGACCGCCTCGACCGGGGAGCTGTTTTTT; cdr3_aa: CSVEDLTASTGELFF
j_call: TRBJ1-6; clone_size: few; v_call: TRBV7-9; d_call: .; cdr3_nt: TGTGCCAGCAGCTCCCTCGGAAATTCACCCCTCCACTTT; cdr3_aa: CASSSLGNSPLHF
j_call: TRBJ1-2; clone_size: .; v_call: TRBV7-9; d_call: .; cdr3_nt: TGTGCCAGCAGCTTAGAGGCATTAGCTAACTATGGCTACACCTTC; cdr3_aa: CASSLEALANYGYTF
j_call: TRBJ2-2; clone_size: few; v_call: TRBV15; d_call: .; cdr3_nt: TGTGCCACCGGTTCTGTTTTTGGGGAGCTGTTTTTT; cdr3_aa: CATGSVFGELFF
j_call: TRBJ2-5; clone_size: few; v_call: TRBV10-3; d_call: TRBD2; cdr3_nt: TGTGCCATCAGTCTTTCCGGGACTACGGAGACCCAGTACTTC; cdr3_aa: CAISLSGTTETQYF
j_call: TRBJ1-1; clone_size: few; v_call: TRBV7-8; d_call: .; cdr3_nt: TGTGCCAGCAGCGTTCCGTGGACGAACACTGAAGCTTTCTTT; cdr3_aa: CASSVPWTNTEAFF
j_call: TRBJ2-3; clone_size: few; v_call: TRBV9; d_call: TRBD1; cdr3_nt: TGTGCCAGCAGCGCCCAGACAGGGATGGATACGCAGTATTTT; cdr3_aa: CASSAQTGMDTQYF
j_call: TRBJ2-5; clone_size: .; v_call: TRBV5-1; d_call: .; cdr3_nt: TGCGCCAGCAGCTTGCAATGGACGCCCCGCGAGTCGAAGACCCAGTACTTC; cdr3_aa: CASSLQWTPRESKTQYF
j_call: TRBJ1-1; clone_size: .; v_call: TRBV18; d_call: .; cdr3_nt: TGTGCCAGCTCACCGCTTAACTCCGACATGAACACTGAAGCTTTCTTT; cdr3_aa: CASSPLNSDMNTEAFF
j_call: TRBJ2-7; clone_size: many; v_call: TRBV20-1; d_call: TRBD1; cdr3_nt: TGCAGTGCTAGGGGACAGGGAGGGTCCTACGAGCAGTACTTC; cdr3_aa: CSARGQGGSYEQYF
j_call: TRBJ2-1; clone_size: .; v_call: TRBV20-1; d_call: TRBD2; cdr3_nt: TGCAGTGCTACTTGGGGACTAATCTACAATGAGCAGTTCTTC; cdr3_aa: CSATWGLIYNEQFF
j_call: TRBJ2-3; clone_size: .; v_call: TRBV12-3/TRBV12-4; d_call: .; cdr3_nt: TGTGCCACCCTCTTTCAACCGGGACACAAGTATTTT; cdr3_aa: CATLFQPGHKYF
j_call: TRBJ1-2; clone_size: .; v_call: TRBV5-4; d_call: .; cdr3_nt: TGTGCCAGCAGCTCACTCGTGCGGGTTGGAGGCTACACCTTC; cdr3_aa: CASSSLVRVGGYTF
j_call: TRBJ1-4; clone_size: .; v_call: TRBV7-2; d_call: TRBD1; cdr3_nt: TGTGCCAGCAGCCTTCGGACAGGGAATGAAAAACTGTTTTTT; cdr3_aa: CASSLRTGNEKLFF
j_call: TRBJ1-4; clone_size: few; v_call: TRBV5-1; d_call: .; cdr3_nt: TGCGCCAGCAGCTTGGACAGGGAAAAACTGTTTTTT; cdr3_aa: CASSLDREKLFF
j_call: TRBJ2-1; clone_size: few; v_call: TRBV4-2; d_call: .; cdr3_nt: TGTGCCAGCAGCCAAGTCGGGGAGAGCTCCTACAATGAGCAGTTCTTC; cdr3_aa: CASSQVGESSYNEQFF
j_call: TRBJ2-7; clone_size: .; v_call: TRBV7-8; d_call: .; cdr3_nt: TGTGCCAGCAGCTTAGGACAGAACGAGCAGTACTTC; cdr3_aa: CASSLGQNEQYF
j_call: TRBJ2-1; clone_size: .; v_call: TRBV11-3; d_call: .; cdr3_nt: TGTGCCAGCAGCTTGGAGCAGCGGGATGAGCAGTTCTTC; cdr3_aa: CASSLEQRDEQFF
j_call: TRBJ2-3; clone_size: few; v_call: TRBV5-6; d_call: TRBD2; cdr3_nt: TGTGCCAGCAGCTTGCAACTAGCGGGAACAGATACGCAGTATTTT; cdr3_aa: CASSLQLAGTDTQYF
j_call: TRBJ1-2; clone_size: few; v_call: TRBV10-3; d_call: TRBD1; cdr3_nt: TGTGCCATCATCGGACAGGGAGACTATGGCTACACCTTC; cdr3_aa: CAIIGQGDYGYTF